The 14 T cell receptor beta chains below all came from one sample that was sequenced in a study of Ad26.COV2.S vaccination and SARS-CoV-2 variants. Sequenced by immunoSEQ multiplex PCR; TCRdb stores in-frame clones only, minus some. In the table there are 450,000 to 550,000 clones, 89% of which are singletons. This sample's treatment: about 20 received Ad26.COV2.S at low or high dose, single or two shots; about five received placebo; per-sample allocation not given. Sampling occurred on day 63 after the first vaccine or placebo injection. The sequences come from peripheral blood, collected in a trial of Ad26.COV2.S vaccine versus placebo. The receptors were sampled from a person between 18 and 60 years old who received the Ad26.COV2.S COVID-19 vaccine or a placebo.

The rearrangement links TRBV29-1 to TRBJ1-2; TRBD1 agrees at 8 bases. J gave up 7 bases and V 3 bases, and 13 bases lay outside the gene matches. Germline V lookup: CDR1 SQVTM, CDR2 ANQGSEA. The CDR3 is 15 residues long. CDR3 sequence reads: CSVDETGAAGVGYTF. As DNA, the CDR3 is TGCAGCGTTGACGAGACAGGGGCCGCAGGAGTTGGCTACACCTTC.

The gene calls are TRBV5-1 and TRBJ1-3; 8 bases map to TRBD1. Germline V gene lookup returns CDR1 SGHRS and CDR2 YFSETQ. The V and J ends lost 6 bases and 1 base, in that order; junction bases with no gene match: 6. The CDR3 is 15 amino acids. The CDR3 coding sequence is TGCGCCAGCAAACCCGGGACAGGATCTGGAAACACCATATATTTT. Its translation is CASKPGTGSGNTIYF.

Written as DNA, the CDR3 is TGCAGCGTTCCTAGCAATGAGCAGTTCTTC. Protein: CSVPSNEQFF. V usage is TRBV29-1 and J usage is TRBJ2-1; D remains ambiguous. From germline, CDR1 is SQVTM and CDR2 ANQGSEA. The CDR3 has 10 residues. With 5 bases removed from V and 6 bases from J, the gap between germline ends came to 5 bases.

This clone turned up a few times. This chain uses TRBV28 with TRBJ1-1; 7 nucleotides agree with TRBD1. Trimming removed 3 bases from V and 5 bases from J; junction bases left unmatched: 6. Looked up from germline, CDR1 is MDHEN and CDR2 is SYDVKM. The CDR3 spans 14 residues. This chain's CDR3 is CASSFHRGGTEAFF. DNA of the CDR3: TGTGCCAGCAGTTTCCACAGGGGAGGGACTGAAGCTTTCTTT. Using reference TRBV28 and TRBJ1-1 for the parts outside the CDR3, the full variable domain is DVKVTQSSRYLVKRTGEKVFLECVQDMDHENMFWYRQDPGLGLRLIYFSYDVKMKEKGDIPEGYSVSREKKERFSLILESASTNQTSMYLCASSFHRGGTEAFFGQGTRLTVV.

The chain uses TRBV29-1 and TRBJ2-3, with 8 bases that match TRBD1. Germline lookup yields CDR1 SQVTM and CDR2 ANQGSEA. This CDR3 comprises 14 residues. V shed 4 bases, J shed 2 bases, and the junction held 5 bases outside the gene matches. The CDR3 region is CSVAAGGYTDTQYF. The CDR3 bases are TGCAGCGTTGCGGCAGGGGGCTACACAGATACGCAGTATTTT.

This rearrangement joins TRBV29-1 to TRBJ1-4; 7 bases are a match to TRBD1. This CDR3 has 12 amino acids. Germline CDR1 and CDR2: SQVTM and ANQGSEA. V gave up 6 bases and J gave up 4 bases; unmatched junction bases: 2. CDR3 DNA: TGCAGCGTCGCAGGGGGTAATGAAAAACTGTTTTTT. Translated: CSVAGGNEKLFF.

This clone turned up a few times. J is TRBJ2-7 and V is TRBV7-6; TRBD1 is a possible D gene (5 bases). Trimming stripped 1 base from V and 3 bases from J, with 10 bases between. The CDR3 is made up of 14 amino acids. The germline CDR1 and CDR2 sequences are SGHVS and FNYEAQ. The CDR3 bases are TGTGCCAGCAGCTTAGAGGGGTTCCACTACGAGCAGTACTTC. Its translation is CASSLEGFHYEQYF.

The CDR3 reads CASSTSTDASGPYSNQPQHF. DNA for the CDR3: TGTGCCAGTAGCACGTCGACGGACGCATCAGGCCCTTATAGCAATCAGCCCCAGCATTTT. This chain links TRBV19 with TRBJ1-5; D is unresolved. Germline V gives CDR1 LNHDA, CDR2 SQIVND (reference sequence). The CDR3 is 20 residues long. Trimming took off 6 bases at V and 0 bases at J, with 27 bases between the two ends.

This chain uses TRBV5-8 with TRBJ1-6; unclear D gene. V lost 4 bases and J lost 4, with 12 bases in between. This CDR3 comprises 15 residues. The germline CDR1 and CDR2 sequences are SGHTS and YDEGEE. The CDR3 DNA is TGTGCCAGCAGCCCGCCCGCGGGTTATAATTCACCCCTCCACTTT. Residues: CASSPPAGYNSPLHF.

This clone has only one observation. This chain links TRBV7-2 with TRBJ2-5; D remains unclear. The germline V and J ends were trimmed by 5 bases and 7 bases, with 11 bases remaining between them. The CDR3 has 12 amino acids. Germline CDR1 reads SGHTA; CDR2 reads FQGNSA. CDR3 DNA: TGTGCCAGCAGCCCTTCTTTAGGGACCCAGTACTTC. It is translated as CASSPSLGTQYF.

The chain has TRBV12-3 or TRBV12-4 and TRBJ1-6; weak D call: TRBD1 (5 bases). Trimming pared 5 bases from V and 9 bases from J, leaving 11 bases between. The CDR3 sequence is 13 residues long. The CDR3 is CASSPGLGSPLHF. The DNA of the CDR3 is TGTGCCAGCAGTCCGGGACTCGGTTCACCCCTCCACTTT.

This sequence joins TRBV6-5 and TRBJ2-5, with a weak D call TRBD1 (5 bases). The CDR3 runs 14 residues. Germline V gene data show CDR1 as MNHEY and CDR2 as SVGAGI. V was shortened by 2 bases and J by 6 bases, with 13 bases between the two germline ends. The CDR3, as DNA: TGTGCCAGCAGTTACGGGGCCCCTCCTAAGACCCAGTACTTC. This sequence encodes CASSYGAPPKTQYF.

The chain links TRBV7-8 to TRBJ1-1, with D perhaps TRBD1 (5 bases). The V gene's germline CDR1 is SGHVS and CDR2 FQNEAQ. The CDR3 is 16 amino acids. V was shortened by 0 bases and J by 0 bases, with 11 bases between the two germline ends. The CDR3 loop is CASSLAVGQVNTEAFF. CDR3 DNA sequence: TGTGCCAGCAGCTTAGCGGTAGGACAAGTGAACACTGAAGCTTTCTTT. The full variable domain, with the rest looked up from reference TRBV7-8 and TRBJ1-1, is GAGVSQSPRYKVAKRGQDVALRCDPISGHVSLFWYQQALGQGPEFLTYFQNEAQLDKSGLPSDRFFAERPEGSVSTLKIQRTQQEDSAVYLCASSLAVGQVNTEAFFGQGTRLTVV.

This chain links TRBV6-1 with TRBJ2-2, with D possibly called TRBD1 or TRBD2 (5 bases each). The germline V gene encodes CDR1 MNHNS and CDR2 SASEGT. The CDR3 consists of 17 residues. Trimming pared 1 base from V and 3 bases from J, leaving 15 bases between. CDR3 DNA: TGTGCCAGCAGTGAAGGCTTTAGGGACGGAGACACCGGGGAGCTGTTTTTT. Protein: CASSEGFRDGDTGELFF.